These 15 T cell receptor beta chains were sequenced from one sample in a study of graft-versus-host responses after intestinal transplantation. Some clones are missing from TCRdb's copy, which holds only in-frame ones; the method was immunoSEQ multiplex PCR. The sample records roughly 80,000 clones, roughly 90% being singletons. This specimen was PBMCs, taken 98 days after intestinal transplantation. Source of these receptors: a human patient who received an intestinal transplant, so some T cells may come from the graft donor.

A word on this clone: The junction departs from the called germline gene at one end, perhaps through a read error. This chain uses TRBV7-9 with TRBJ2-2; 8 bases are shared with TRBD2. In germline, CDR1 is SEHNR, CDR2 FQNEAQ (reference sequence). This CDR3 is built from 14 residues. Here the CDR3 reads CASSLAGFTGELFF. The CDR3 DNA reads TGTGCCAGCAGTTTAGCGGGATTTACCGGGGAGCTGTTTTTT.

The V and J genes are TRBV2 and TRBJ2-3, with D possibly being TRBD2 (5 bases). V lost 2 bases and J 2 bases, leaving 11 bases between the germline ends. The CDR3 length is 15 residues. Germline V gene sequence: CDR1 SNHLY, CDR2 FYNNEI. Here the CDR3 DNA reads TGTGCCAGCAGTGAACTACGGGAATACACAGATACGCAGTATTTT. Amino acids: CASSELREYTDTQYF.

This clone occurred once. The chain has TRBV7-6 and TRBJ2-7; D possibly corresponds to TRBD2 (6 bases). The V end was cut by 1 base, the J end by 2 bases, with 12 bases between. Germline V gives CDR1 SGHVS, CDR2 FNYEAQ. The CDR3 loop spans 15 amino acids. The CDR3 nucleotides are TGTGCCAGCAGCTTAGGCGGGGCGCAACCCTACGAGCAGTACTTC. Translated: CASSLGGAQPYEQYF.

The chain recombines TRBV18 with TRBJ1-6, with 7 bases lining up with TRBD1. Trimming cost V 0 bases and J 10 bases; bases outside gene matches: 9. The CDR3 has 16 amino acids. Germline CDR1 is KGHSH and CDR2 is LQKENI. The CDR3: CASSPPGSTGQSPLHF. The CDR3 nucleotides are TGTGCCAGCTCACCACCAGGATCGACAGGGCAATCACCCCTCCACTTT.

The chain recombines TRBV15 with TRBJ1-2, with 7 bases matching TRBD1. The CDR3 contains 16 residues. V lost 0 bases to trimming and J lost 3 bases; unmatched junction nucleotides: 7. Germline CDR1 and CDR2: LNHNV and YYDKDF (reference sequence). The CDR3 here is CATSRDLQGDHYGYTF. The CDR3 nucleotides read TGTGCCACCAGCAGAGATCTCCAGGGGGATCACTATGGCTACACCTTC.

V and J are TRBV29-1 and TRBJ2-5; D not certain. The germline V gene encodes CDR1 SQVTM and CDR2 ANQGSEA. Trimming left V 3 bases short and J 5 bases short, with 10 bases between. The CDR3 consists of 12 residues. The CDR3 reads CSVEIEAETQYF. The CDR3 nucleotides are TGCAGCGTTGAGATCGAGGCGGAGACCCAGTACTTC. Based on the CDR3 plus reference TRBV29-1 and TRBJ2-5, the full variable domain is SAVISQKPSRDICQRGTSLTIQCQVDSQVTMMFWYRQQPGQSLTLIATANQGSEATYESGFVIDKFPISRPNLTFSTLTVSNMSPEDSSIYLCSVEIEAETQYFGPGTRLLVL.

The chain employs TRBV11-2 and TRBJ2-7; no definite D call. Trimming took 5 bases from V and 3 from J, leaving 14 bases between them. CDR3 size: 14 residues. The germline V gene encodes CDR1 SGHAT and CDR2 FQNNGV. The CDR3 protein is CASSPPDRVYEQYF. The CDR3 DNA follows: TGTGCCAGCAGCCCTCCGGATCGAGTCTACGAGCAGTACTTC.

The chain has TRBV11-1 and TRBJ2-3, with 10 bases identical to TRBD2. The germline V gene has CDR1 SGHAT and CDR2 FQDESV (reference sequence). This CDR3 comprises 17 residues. V gave up 1 base and J gave up 3 bases; unmatched junction bases: 7. The CDR3: CASSLEGASGSTDTQYF. CDR3 bases: TGTGCCAGCAGCTTAGAAGGTGCTAGCGGGAGTACAGATACGCAGTATTTT.

The chain joins TRBV6-5 to TRBJ1-2; D uncertain. This CDR3 has 15 residues. The V end was cut by 0 bases, the J end by 8 bases, with 16 bases between. The germline V gene encodes CDR1 MNHEY and CDR2 SVGAGI. Here the CDR3 reads CASSYSEAFRRGYTF. The CDR3 DNA sequence: TGTGCCAGCAGTTACTCGGAAGCGTTCAGGAGAGGCTACACCTTC.

The V call is TRBV27, the J call TRBJ2-3; D gene ambiguous. The germline gives CDR1 MNHEY, CDR2 SMNVEV (reference sequence). The germline V and J ends were trimmed by 3 bases and 6 bases, with 10 bases remaining between them. This CDR3 has 13 amino acids. The DNA of the CDR3 is TGTGCCAGCAGTTTCCGTGCTGGGGATACGCAGTATTTT. Translated, it gives CASSFRAGDTQYF.

The table lists this clone with a count of one. The V and J genes are TRBV28 and TRBJ2-5; tentative D call: TRBD2 (6 bases). The CDR3 has 14 residues. Deletions cut 5 bases from V and 0 bases from J, with 10 bases between. Per the germline V gene, CDR1 is MDHEN and CDR2 is SYDVKM. CDR3 region: CASSAGGNQETQYF. CDR3 DNA: TGTGCCAGCAGTGCGGGCGGGAACCAAGAGACCCAGTACTTC.

This rearrangement joins TRBV5-3 to TRBJ1-5; the D is unclear. TRBV5-3 is flagged as an ORF with uncertain function. This CDR3 comprises 15 residues. The V and J ends lost 4 bases and 3 bases respectively, with 14 bases between them. The CDR3 sequence: CARSLPLRANQPQHF. As DNA, the CDR3 is TGTGCCAGAAGCCTACCTCTTAGGGCCAATCAGCCCCAGCATTTT.

A single count supports this clone. The V gene is TRBV11-3, the J gene TRBJ2-5; 8 bases are shared with TRBD1. Losses at the gene ends were 0 bases for V and 6 bases for J; bases not matched to a gene: 3. Germline CDR1 is SGHNT and CDR2 is YENEEA. The CDR3 is made up of 14 amino acids. CDR3 sequence: CASSLDDRGKTQYF. The CDR3 DNA reads as TGTGCCAGCAGCTTAGATGACAGGGGAAAGACCCAGTACTTC.

V and J are TRBV5-4 and TRBJ2-3, with 11 bases fitting TRBD2. The CDR3 length is 16 residues. From germline, CDR1 is SGHNT and CDR2 YYREEE (reference sequence). After removal of 1 base from V and 6 bases from J, the junction contained 7 bases not matched to a gene. CDR3 in DNA: TGTGCCAGCAGCTTGAAGACTAGCGGGATCGGGGATACGCAGTATTTT. Translated, it gives CASSLKTSGIGDTQYF.

The J gene is TRBJ2-2, the V gene TRBV11-2, with TRBD2 matching 10 bases. V lost 6 bases, J lost 6 bases, and 7 bases stayed unmatched. This CDR3 spans 15 amino acids. CDR1 is SGHAT and CDR2 is FQNNGV in the germline V gene. The CDR3 nucleotides are TGTGCCAGCAGTGCTAGCGGGAGAACGGCCGGGGAGCTGTTTTTT. Encoded protein: CASSASGRTAGELFF.